This paragraph covers one T cell receptor beta chain sequence. These data come from a study of control samples from healthy donors and cancer patients. The germline V gene has CDR1 MNHEY and CDR2 SVGAGI. The CDR3 totals 13 residues. V was pared by 6 bases and J by 0 bases, with 8 bases between. Libraries were prepared by immunoSEQ multiplex PCR; TCRdb keeps only in-frame clonotypes and omits some of them. The table shows fewer than 60,000 clones, with more than 75% occurring only once. The specimen was PBMCs. The sequence was obtained from a woman aged 55-69 years with lung cancer. The chain couples TRBV6-5 to TRBJ2-5; D is tentatively TRBD1 or TRBD2 (5 bases each). CDR3 DNA: TGTGCCAGCAGCGGGACCTACCAAGAGACCCAGTACTTC. Translation: CASSGTYQETQYF.